These 20 T cell receptor beta chains were all obtained from the same sample, sequenced in a study of control samples from healthy donors and cancer patients. Profiled with immunoSEQ multiplex PCR; TCRdb holds only in-frame clones, not every one. Counted here are about 100,000 clones, roughly 91% occurring once; the ten biggest clones make up approximately 8.3%. Sequenced input: blood. The source is a man under 40 in good health.

This clone showed up just once. The V and J genes are TRBV9 and TRBJ2-3; D tentatively reads TRBD1 or TRBD2 (5 bases each). The V end lost 0 bases, the J end lost 7 bases, and 24 bases lay between the germline ends. Germline V gives CDR1 SGDLS, CDR2 YYNGEE. This CDR3 is 18 amino acids long. CDR3 protein: CASSVDYSGPVQENTQYF. The CDR3 nucleotides are TGTGCCAGCAGCGTAGACTACTCGGGACCCGTGCAAGAAAATACGCAGTATTTT.

The V call is TRBV9, the J call TRBJ1-2, with unresolved D. CDR3 length: 15 amino acids. Deletions cut 1 base from V and 7 bases from J, with 17 bases between. Germline V gene sequence: CDR1 SGDLS, CDR2 YYNGEE. The CDR3 sequence is CASSVSTARGSGYTF. CDR3 nucleotides: TGTGCCAGCAGCGTATCCACAGCGAGAGGATCTGGCTACACCTTC.

CDR3 region: CASSSYTGTGTTNEKLFF. The CDR3 bases are TGTGCCAGCAGTTCCTACACCGGGACAGGGACAACTAATGAAAAACTGTTTTTT. This rearrangement joins TRBV28 to TRBJ1-4, with 9 positions matching TRBD1. The J segment lost 0 bases and the V segment lost 4 bases, leaving 9 bases of the junction unmatched. This CDR3 is 18 amino acids long. CDR1 is MDHEN, CDR2 SYDVKM, per germline.

The gene calls are TRBV7-8 and TRBJ2-1; 8 nucleotides agree with TRBD1. Germline V CDR1 and CDR2: SGHVS, FQNEAQ. V shed 5 bases, J shed 3 bases, and the junction held 6 bases outside the gene matches. CDR3 length: 15 amino acids. The CDR3 protein is CASSATGGVYNEQFF. CDR3 bases: TGTGCCAGCAGCGCTACAGGGGGAGTCTACAATGAGCAGTTCTTC.

The J gene is TRBJ1-2, the V gene TRBV24-1, with no clear D. Germline V CDR1 and CDR2: KGHDR, SFDVKD. This CDR3 is built from 15 residues. V was clipped by 3 bases and J by 6 bases, with 16 bases between them. CDR3 region: CATSDNGAGSHGYTF. As DNA, the CDR3 is TGTGCCACCAGTGATAATGGTGCAGGCTCTCATGGCTACACCTTC.

The CDR3 sequence is CASSPTGTRGKDTQYF. CDR3 in DNA: TGTGCCAGCTCACCTACCGGGACAAGGGGGAAAGATACGCAGTATTTT. The chain combines TRBV18 with TRBJ2-3; D is possibly TRBD1 (6 bases). V was clipped by 3 bases and J by 5 bases, with 18 bases between them. CDR3 length: 16 residues. CDR1 and CDR2 from the germline V gene are KGHSH and LQKENI.

V and J are TRBV3-1 (or the pseudogene TRBV3-2) and TRBJ2-2; the match to TRBD2 covers 9 bases. Germline CDR1 LGHDT, CDR2 YNNKEL (reference sequence). The CDR3 is made up of 17 amino acids. The junction had 9 bases not matched to a gene; V was cut back by 3 bases and J by 4 bases. The DNA of the CDR3 is TGTGCCAGCAGCCACCACCTCGGACTAGCGAGCACCGGGGAGCTGTTTTTT. Translation gives CASSHHLGLASTGELFF.

The chain links TRBV19 to TRBJ1-5, with D unresolved. The CDR3 extends over 13 amino acids. V gave up 4 bases and J gave up 4 bases, with 8 bases separating them. The germline V gene encodes CDR1 LNHDA and CDR2 SQIVND (reference sequence). The DNA for the CDR3 is TGTGCCAGTAGTACCGAGGTGAATCAGCCCCAGCATTTT. Residues: CASSTEVNQPQHF.

The chain employs TRBV6-6 and TRBJ1-1, with 8 bases matching TRBD1. V dropped 2 bases and J dropped 4; count of bases not matched to a gene: 6. The CDR3 is 15 amino acids. The germline CDR1 and CDR2 sequences are MNHNY and SVGAGI (reference sequence). For the CDR3, the DNA is TGTGCCAGCAGTTACCGACCAACAGGGGGCACTGAAGCTTTCTTT. Translation: CASSYRPTGGTEAFF.

The V call is TRBV3-1 (or the pseudogene TRBV3-2), the J call TRBJ2-7; 8 nucleotides match TRBD1. The germline V gene has CDR1 LGHDT and CDR2 YNNKEL (reference sequence). Germline trimming cut 2 bases from V and 5 bases from J; bases unmatched to any gene: 2. The CDR3 is 13 residues long. CDR3 amino acids: CASSQQGAHEQYV. CDR3 DNA: TGTGCCAGCAGCCAACAGGGGGCCCACGAGCAGTACGTC.

V and J are TRBV6-6 and TRBJ2-1, with TRBD2 identical over 8 bases. V lost 10 bases to trimming and J lost 0 bases; unmatched junction nucleotides: 5. The germline V gene has CDR1 MNHNY and CDR2 SVGAGI (reference sequence). The CDR3 extends over 14 amino acids. The CDR3 sequence: CATKSGSSYNEQFF. The CDR3 DNA is TGTGCCACCAAAAGCGGGAGCTCCTACAATGAGCAGTTCTTC.

This chain connects TRBV5-1 to TRBJ1-2; 7 nucleotides line up with TRBD1. Germline values: CDR1 SGHRS, CDR2 YFSETQ. This CDR3 comprises 16 residues. Trimming at V came to 0 bases and at J to 0 bases, leaving 5 bases not matched to a gene. CDR3: CASSLVSGTANYGYTF. DNA of the CDR3: TGCGCCAGCAGCTTGGTTTCGGGGACAGCTAACTATGGCTACACCTTC.

V is TRBV3-1 (or the pseudogene TRBV3-2) and J is TRBJ1-5; 10 bases match TRBD1. Per the germline V gene, CDR1 is LGHDT and CDR2 is YNNKEL (reference sequence). The V and J ends lost 1 base and 0 bases, in that order; junction bases with no gene match: 6. The CDR3 runs 18 residues. The CDR3 region has the DNA TGTGCCAGCAGCCAAGGGGACAGGGGCCGGTATAGCAATCAGCCCCAGCATTTT. It translates to CASSQGDRGRYSNQPQHF.

The V and J genes are TRBV24-1 and TRBJ2-5, with 8 nucleotides matching TRBD1. Unmatched junction bases numbered 10, after V lost 3 bases and J lost 5 bases. Germline V gene lookup returns CDR1 KGHDR and CDR2 SFDVKD. This CDR3 is 16 amino acids long. CDR3 coding DNA: TGTGCCACCAGTGATCCCAGGACAGGGTCTCTGGAGACCCAGTACTTC. Translated, it gives CATSDPRTGSLETQYF.

The chain is built from TRBV5-5 and TRBJ2-6, with D perhaps matching TRBD1 (6 bases). Germline loops: CDR1 SGHKS, CDR2 YYEKEE (reference sequence). The CDR3 is 19 amino acids. With 5 bases removed from V and 0 bases from J, the gap between germline ends came to 21 bases. As DNA, the CDR3 is TGTGCCAGCAGTTACGGACAGTTTAGGGTCTCCTCTGGGGCCAACGTCCTGACTTTC. It translates to CASSYGQFRVSSGANVLTF.

The J gene is TRBJ1-4, the V gene TRBV5-5, with a possible D match to TRBD1 (5 bases). The germline CDR1 and CDR2 sequences are SGHKS and YYEKEE (reference sequence). Between the trimmed V and J ends, which lost 0 bases and 8 bases, there was a span of 26 bases. The CDR3 consists of 19 residues. This CDR3 is CASSLGGFWGVSAVEKLFF. The CDR3 bases are TGTGCCAGCAGCTTGGGAGGATTTTGGGGCGTATCGGCGGTGGAAAAACTGTTTTTT.

This chain uses TRBV7-8 with TRBJ1-2, with D tentatively TRBD1 (5 bases). The V end lost 0 bases, the J end lost 2 bases, and 10 bases lay between the germline ends. There are 15 residues in the CDR3. Germline CDR1 is SGHVS and CDR2 is FQNEAQ. The CDR3 loop reads CASSLAGGVNYGYTF. The CDR3 DNA sequence: TGTGCCAGCAGCTTAGCGGGGGGAGTAAACTATGGCTACACCTTC.

This rearrangement joins TRBV5-5 to TRBJ2-2; D not certain. The CDR3 runs to 15 residues. Trimming stripped 3 bases from V and 1 base from J, with 10 bases between. Germline V CDR1 and CDR2: SGHKS, YYEKEE (reference sequence). The CDR3 DNA reads as TGTGCCAGCAGCTCCCTGGTGGTGAACACCGGGGAGCTGTTTTTT. Encoded protein: CASSSLVVNTGELFF.

The chain is built from TRBV10-3 and TRBJ2-1; TRBD2 matches at 10 bases. Germline V lookup: CDR1 ENHRY, CDR2 SYGVKD. This CDR3 has 14 residues. With 3 bases clipped from V and 7 bases from J, the junction kept 3 bases outside the gene matches. The CDR3 region has the DNA TGTGCCATCAGTGATGGACTAGCGGATAATGAGCAGTTCTTC. Its protein is CAISDGLADNEQFF.

The V and J genes are TRBV2 and TRBJ2-1; D ambiguous. The CDR3 extends over 13 amino acids. Germline-derived CDR1 and CDR2 are SNHLY and FYNNEI. The ends were cut back, 4 bases at V and 4 bases at J, with 8 bases in the middle. As DNA, the CDR3 is TGTGCCAGCAGTGGGTACGGTTACAATGAGCAGTTCTTC. Amino acids: CASSGYGYNEQFF.